These 26 T cell receptor beta chains share one sample of origin, sequenced in a study of blood T cell repertoires in COVID-19 (dated by TCRdb to about 2020). Libraries came from the immunoSEQ multiplex PCR assay. TCRdb mirrors the immuneACCESS table, restricted to in-frame sequences. Some clones are absent from its copies; in checked studies, under half trace to an unresolved V gene, and the reason for the others is unknown. The sample has 250,000 or so clones on record, 85% to 90% of them singletons. Roughly 8.6% of the sample is taken by the ten largest. The specimen sequenced was PBMCs or T cells enriched from blood (not recorded which). The receptors come from a man aged 40-50 years who had recovered from COVID-19.

The chain joins TRBV5-5 to TRBJ1-3; D ambiguous. Trimming left V 3 bases short and J 0 bases short, with 10 bases between. This CDR3 is 15 amino acids long. CDR1 SGHKS and CDR2 YYEKEE come from the germline V gene (reference sequence). DNA of the CDR3: TGTGCCAGCAGCTCTCAGGTAGTCTCTGGAAACACCATATATTTT. This sequence encodes CASSSQVVSGNTIYF.

The DNA for the CDR3 is TGTGCCAGCAGTCGGACAGGGTCCGAAGCTTTCTTT. Translated, it gives CASSRTGSEAFF. The V call is TRBV12-3 or TRBV12-4, the J call TRBJ1-1; 8 positions match TRBD1. V dropped 5 bases and J dropped 8; count of bases not matched to a gene: 4. This CDR3 is 12 amino acids long.

The chain is built from TRBV18 and TRBJ1-2, with 9 nucleotides matching TRBD1. After removal of 3 bases from V and 0 bases from J, the junction contained 5 bases not matched to a gene. The CDR3 covers 16 residues. Germline CDR1 and CDR2: KGHSH and LQKENI. This CDR3 reads CASSPLGQGPNYGYTF. The CDR3 DNA sequence: TGTGCCAGCTCACCTCTAGGACAGGGGCCTAACTATGGCTACACCTTC.

The chain is built from TRBV3-1 (or the pseudogene TRBV3-2) and TRBJ2-7; perhaps TRBD2 as D (6 bases). Deletions cut 0 bases from V and 0 bases from J, with 15 bases between. Germline loops: CDR1 LGHDT, CDR2 YNNKEL (reference sequence). This CDR3 region has 17 residues. The CDR3 region has the DNA TGTGCCAGCAGCCAAGATCGTGGGGGGAGAGACTCCTACGAGCAGTACTTC. It is translated as CASSQDRGGRDSYEQYF.

The V gene is TRBV7-3, the J gene TRBJ2-3; the match to TRBD1 covers 7 bases. J gave up 9 bases and V 5 bases, and 8 bases lay outside the gene matches. Germline V gene sequence: CDR1 SGHTA, CDR2 FQGTGA. The CDR3 is made up of 13 amino acids. This chain's CDR3 is CASSVQGTGTQYF. The CDR3 DNA sequence: TGTGCCAGCAGCGTACAGGGGACGGGGACGCAGTATTTT.

V is TRBV4-3 and J is TRBJ2-7; unclear D gene. The CDR3 sequence is 15 residues long. Trimming cost V 0 bases and J 4 bases, with 13 bases left between them. In germline, CDR1 is LGHNA, CDR2 YSLEER. CDR3 sequence reads: CASSQDPLLGYEQYF. CDR3 DNA sequence: TGCGCCAGCAGCCAAGATCCCCTCCTAGGTTACGAGCAGTACTTC.

V gene TRBV7-6 combines with J gene TRBJ1-5, with D possibly matching TRBD1 (5 bases). The V end lost 5 bases, the J end lost 7 bases, and 18 bases lay between the germline ends. The germline CDR1 and CDR2 sequences are SGHVS and FNYEAQ. CDR3 length: 15 amino acids. CDR3 nucleotides: TGTGCCAGCAGCCGAACGGACGACGGGGGGCAGCCCCAGCATTTT. Translated, it gives CASSRTDDGGQPQHF.

CDR3 in DNA: TGTGCCAGCAGCCGACCGGACAGGGTGGGCGGCTACACCTTC. Amino acids: CASSRPDRVGGYTF. The rearrangement links TRBV3-1 (or the pseudogene TRBV3-2) to TRBJ1-2, with 8 bases identical to TRBD1. The CDR3 is made up of 14 amino acids. Germline CDR1 LGHDT, CDR2 YNNKEL (reference sequence). V gave up 4 bases and J gave up 8 bases; unmatched junction bases: 9.

This sequence joins TRBV6-1 and TRBJ2-7, with TRBD1 matching 9 bases. V lost 2 bases and J lost 1; bases outside the gene matches: 3. Germline CDR1 and CDR2: MNHNS and SASEGT. The CDR3 is made up of 15 amino acids. CDR3 sequence reads: CASSERTGASYEQYF. Written as DNA, the CDR3 is TGTGCCAGCAGTGAACGGACAGGGGCTTCCTACGAGCAGTACTTC.

The V gene is TRBV11-3, the J gene TRBJ1-2; maybe TRBD1 (6 bases). The V gene lost 2 bases and the J gene lost 3 bases, with 10 bases spanning the gap. Germline V lookup: CDR1 SGHNT, CDR2 YENEEA. CDR3 length: 14 residues. For the CDR3, the DNA is TGTGCCAGCAGCTTATTTGGGGGCGACTATGGCTACACCTTC. This codes for CASSLFGGDYGYTF.

The chain joins TRBV7-6 to TRBJ1-5; 7 bases are shared with TRBD1. Germline V gives CDR1 SGHVS, CDR2 FNYEAQ. The J segment lost 3 bases and the V segment lost 4 bases, leaving 6 bases of the junction unmatched. This CDR3 has 15 residues. The CDR3 sequence is CASSSRQGINQPQHF. In DNA, the CDR3 is TGTGCCAGCAGCTCGAGACAGGGCATCAATCAGCCCCAGCATTTT.

This clone showed up just once. This sequence joins TRBV16 and TRBJ2-7; 7 bases fit TRBD2. Germline trimming cut 1 base from V and 3 bases from J; bases unmatched to any gene: 6. The CDR3 length is 15 residues. The germline CDR1 and CDR2 sequences are KGHSY and FQNENV. The CDR3 is CASSQYPSGNYEQYF. In DNA form, the CDR3 reads TGTGCCAGCAGCCAATACCCTAGCGGAAACTACGAGCAGTACTTC.

In its sample, this clone was seen a few times. The genes are TRBV7-9 and TRBJ1-4; D uncertain. The germline CDR1 and CDR2 sequences are SEHNR and FQNEAQ (reference sequence). The V end was cut by 6 bases, the J end by 7 bases, with 15 bases between. This CDR3 region has 14 residues. The CDR3 DNA reads as TGTGCCAGCAGTTTATCACAAGAGGTTGAAAAACTGTTTTTT. Translated, it gives CASSLSQEVEKLFF.

The gene calls are TRBV11-2 and TRBJ1-2; unclear D gene. Germline V lookup: CDR1 SGHAT, CDR2 FQNNGV. This CDR3 has 15 residues. V lost 1 base, J lost 2 bases, and 11 bases lay in between. Written as DNA, the CDR3 is TGTGCCAGCAGCTTAGTGGCGGTCTCGAACTATGGCTACACCTTC. This encodes CASSLVAVSNYGYTF. Based on the CDR3 plus reference TRBV11-2 and TRBJ1-2, the full variable domain is EAGVAQSPRYKIIEKRQSVAFWCNPISGHATLYWYQQILGQGPKLLIQFQNNGVVDDSQLPKDRFSAERLKGVDSTLKIQPAKLEDSAVYLCASSLVAVSNYGYTFGSGTRLTVV.

This chain connects TRBV7-2 to TRBJ1-6; 7 bases line up with TRBD1. After removal of 3 bases from V and 7 bases from J, the junction contained 9 bases not matched to a gene. There are 16 residues in the CDR3. Germline assignment: CDR1 SGHTA and CDR2 FQGNSA. CDR3: CASSLNPGQTNSPLHF. DNA of the CDR3: TGTGCCAGCAGCTTGAATCCGGGACAGACGAATTCACCCCTCCACTTT.

V usage is TRBV6-5 and J usage is TRBJ2-1; D is possibly TRBD2 (7 bases). Per germline, CDR1 MNHEY and CDR2 SVGAGI. The length of the CDR3 is 15 residues. V lost 7 bases and J 2 bases, leaving 15 bases between the germline ends. This CDR3 is CASNRAGATYNEQFF. CDR3 sequence (DNA): TGTGCCAGCAACAGGGCGGGGGCAACCTACAATGAGCAGTTCTTC.

The gene calls are TRBV5-1 and TRBJ2-2; the D is unclear. CDR1 is SGHRS and CDR2 is YFSETQ in the germline V gene. V was shortened by 2 bases and J by 5 bases, with 10 bases between the two germline ends. The CDR3 contains 14 residues. CDR3 DNA: TGCGCCAGCAGCTTAACAGTGATGACCGGGGAGCTGTTTTTT. Translating it yields CASSLTVMTGELFF.

V usage is TRBV6-2 or TRBV6-3 and J usage is TRBJ2-2; D possibly corresponds to TRBD2 (6 bases). The CDR3 is 16 residues long. Trimming cost V 3 bases and J 0 bases, with 11 bases left between them. CDR1 and CDR2 from the germline V gene are MNHEY and SVGEGT. DNA for the CDR3: TGTGCCAGCAGTTATTCCGGACTAACGAACACCGGGGAGCTGTTTTTT. Its translation: CASSYSGLTNTGELFF.

This clone showed up just once. The chain links TRBV30 to TRBJ1-2; D might be TRBD1 (6 bases). V was trimmed by 0 bases and J by 7 bases, leaving 21 bases between them. CDR1 and CDR2 (germline): GTSNPN, SVGIG (reference sequence). The CDR3 is made up of 16 amino acids. Written as DNA, the CDR3 is TGTGCCTGGAGTGTACGTCTCCGCAGGGGAGAGGGTGGCTACACCTTC. It is translated as CAWSVRLRRGEGGYTF.

This clone was detected a few times. The chain uses TRBV6-6 and TRBJ1-5; 8 bases are a match to TRBD1. The CDR3 has 15 residues. Looked up from germline, CDR1 is MNHNY and CDR2 is SVGAGI (reference sequence). V lost 0 bases to trimming and J lost 3 bases; unmatched junction nucleotides: 1. The chain's CDR3 is CASSYSDRDNQPQHF. The CDR3, as DNA: TGTGCCAGCAGTTACTCGGACAGGGACAATCAGCCCCAGCATTTT.

The chain links TRBV10-2 to TRBJ1-5; D perhaps matches TRBD1 (5 bases). With 4 bases removed from V and 4 bases from J, the gap between germline ends came to 8 bases. Germline V gene data show CDR1 as WSHSY and CDR2 as SAAADI. This CDR3 has 13 amino acids. The CDR3 region is CASSAGQNQPQHF. In nucleotides, the CDR3 is TGCGCCAGCAGTGCAGGGCAGAATCAGCCCCAGCATTTT.

This sequence joins TRBV15 and TRBJ2-7; 7 bases align to TRBD2. CDR1 and CDR2 from the germline V gene are LNHNV and YYDKDF (reference sequence). V lost 0 bases and J lost 0; bases outside the gene matches: 11. This CDR3 spans 18 amino acids. CDR3 in DNA: TGTGCCACCAGCAGAGATCCCTCGGGAGGCAGCACCTCCTACGAGCAGTACTTC. Protein: CATSRDPSGGSTSYEQYF.

The J gene is TRBJ1-5, the V gene TRBV5-6; a weak D match, TRBD1 (5 bases). In germline, CDR1 is SGHDT, CDR2 YYEEEE. The CDR3 spans 15 residues. Trimming took off 0 bases at V and 7 bases at J, with 14 bases between the two ends. The CDR3 loop reads CASSLAFGGRQPQHF. As DNA, the CDR3 is TGTGCCAGCAGCTTGGCTTTCGGGGGACGCCAGCCCCAGCATTTT.

The chain has TRBV20-1 and TRBJ2-7; 8 nucleotides match TRBD2. CDR1 is DFQATT, CDR2 SNEGSKA, per germline (reference sequence). V was clipped by 3 bases and J by 6 bases; unmatched bases: 19. The CDR3 loop spans 17 amino acids. This chain's CDR3 is CSASGGRLGSGRPEQYF. The CDR3, as DNA: TGCAGTGCTAGTGGGGGCAGGTTGGGGAGCGGGAGACCCGAGCAGTACTTC.

The J gene is TRBJ1-1, the V gene TRBV7-3; D gene ambiguous. This CDR3 comprises 17 residues. Germline-derived CDR1 and CDR2 are SGHTA and FQGTGA. The ends were cut back, 1 base at V and 5 bases at J, with 20 bases in the middle. DNA for the CDR3: TGTGCCAGCAGCTTAAGGTCCACAGTTGTGCCAGGAACTGAAGCTTTCTTT. This sequence encodes CASSLRSTVVPGTEAFF.

Comments on this clone: A read error may produce the germline difference seen at one junction end. V is TRBV15 and J is TRBJ2-3; D might be TRBD1 (6 bases). This CDR3 comprises 13 residues. Germline V lookup: CDR1 LNHNV, CDR2 YYDKDF (reference sequence). CDR3: CATSRDRGGRNTF. The DNA of the CDR3 is TGTGCCACCAGCAGAGATCGAGGGGGTCGAAATACATTT.